The T cell receptor beta chain under discussion was sequenced for a study of shared clonotypes between healthy human individuals. In the case of this clone: Its antigen is still unknown.

Trimming cost V 2 bases and J 7 bases; bases outside gene matches: 5. Germline V gene data show CDR1 as SGHRS and CDR2 as YFSETQ. The CDR3 is 13 residues long. TCRdb's copy holds only in-frame clones and misses some; the assay was immunoSEQ multiplex PCR. Of under 600,000 clones listed, about 80% are singletons. General study findings and limits: Investigators expected sequencing depth to affect clonotype sharing among donors. Only blood was sampled; tissue repertoires likely differ.

This clonotype was sampled from a woman aged 40 to 50 in good health. Some clones in this sample may be carry-over from other donors' samples. Input material: PBMCs. The rearrangement joins TRBV5-1 to TRBJ1-1, with 7 bases identical to TRBD1. CDR3 DNA sequence: TGCGCCAGCAGCTTACAGGGGTTCGATGAAGCTTTCTTT. Its protein is CASSLQGFDEAFF.